Listed below are T cell receptor beta chains from one sample, sequenced in a study of CD8+ T cells in alopecia areata. Produced via immunoSEQ multiplex PCR; TCRdb's table is partial and in-frame only. The data contain about 190,000 clones, 60% of them singletons. The material sequenced was CD4+ T cells sorted from blood, taken at week 24, from a patient treated with tofacitinib. These receptor sequences come from a human donor with alopecia areata. Each CDR3 is given with its conserved first and last residue. The D gene is left open where the match is weak. Size is stated for part of the rows, as once, few or many counts, or as a class when the clone is expanded.

TRBV29-1,TRBJ2-5,few,.,CSATSPGGSQYF,TGCAGCGCCACCAGTCCCGGCGGTAGCCAGTACTTC
TRBV12-5,TRBJ2-1,.,.,CASGLAAGPNEQFF,TGTGCTAGTGGTTTGGCCGCAGGCCCCAATGAGCAGTTCTTC
TRBV7-9,TRBJ1-5,.,.,CASSLGAGQISNQPQHF,TGTGCCAGCAGCTTGGGCGCCGGCCAGATCAGCAATCAGCCCCAGCATTTT
TRBV23-1,TRBJ1-5,.,.,CASSQSVSGYSGNQPQHF,TGCGCCAGCAGTCAATCCGTCTCCGGGTACAGTGGCAATCAGCCCCAGCATTTT
TRBV29-1,TRBJ1-1,.,.,CSGITGNTEAFF,TGCAGCGGGATAACAGGGAACACTGAAGCTTTCTTT
TRBV7-2,TRBJ1-1,.,.,CASTTGWPNTEAFF,TGTGCCAGCACCACGGGATGGCCGAACACTGAAGCTTTCTTT
TRBV29-1,TRBJ1-1,.,TRBD1,CSGYRGNTEAFF,TGCAGCGGATACAGGGGTAACACTGAAGCTTTCTTT
TRBV29-1,TRBJ2-7,.,.,CSVSSEVTPREQYF,TGCAGCGTCTCGTCCGAGGTTACCCCCCGGGAGCAGTACTTC
TRBV19,TRBJ1-1,few,TRBD1,CASSPRTGRTEAFF,TGTGCCAGTAGTCCCCGGACAGGGAGGACTGAAGCTTTCTTT
TRBV29-1,TRBJ2-1,.,.,CSVYGANEQFF,TGCAGCGTTTACGGGGCCAATGAGCAGTTCTTC
TRBV29-1,TRBJ1-1,.,.,CSVSNRLNTEAFF,TGCAGCGTTTCCAACAGGCTGAACACTGAAGCTTTCTTT
TRBV10-1,TRBJ2-3,few,.,CASSESLDTQYF,TGCGCCAGCAGTGAGTCGCTAGATACGCAGTATTTT
TRBV15,TRBJ2-5,once,.,CATSSPLVATRGETQYF,TGTGCCACCAGCAGTCCCTTAGTGGCAACTAGGGGAGAGACCCAGTACTTC
TRBV7-9,TRBJ1-4,once,.,CASSLDGGSNEKLFF,TGTGCCAGCAGCTTAGATGGAGGGTCTAATGAAAAACTGTTTTTT
TRBV29-1,TRBJ1-1,few,.,CSVERVYDTEAFF,TGCAGCGTTGAGCGGGTATATGACACTGAAGCTTTCTTT
TRBV29-1,TRBJ2-7,.,.,CSVGVKPGEQYF,TGCAGCGTTGGTGTCAAACCGGGCGAGCAGTACTTC
TRBV19,TRBJ1-1,few,.,CASSYLQNTEAFF,TGTGCCAGTAGCTATCTCCAGAACACTGAAGCTTTCTTT
TRBV29-1,TRBJ2-7,.,.,CSVQQDSVLYEQYF,TGCAGCGTTCAGCAGGATTCCGTGCTCTACGAGCAGTACTTC
TRBV13,TRBJ1-1,once,TRBD1,CASLNRGITEAFF,TGTGCCAGCTTAAACAGGGGTATCACTGAAGCTTTCTTT
TRBV13,TRBJ1-6,.,TRBD1,CASMDRGESPLHF,TGTGCCAGCATGGACAGGGGGGAATCACCCCTCCACTTT
TRBV7-2,TRBJ1-5,.,TRBD1,CASSPDRVSNQPQHF,TGTGCCAGCAGCCCTGACAGGGTATCAAATCAGCCCCAGCATTTT
TRBV4-3,TRBJ2-3,.,.,CASSQDEGWGTQYF,TGCGCCAGCAGCCAAGACGAAGGGTGGGGTACGCAGTATTTT
TRBV11-2,TRBJ2-1,.,TRBD1,CASSFRDRARDEQFF,TGTGCCAGCAGCTTCCGGGACAGGGCACGCGATGAGCAGTTCTTC
TRBV19,TRBJ2-7,few,TRBD1,CASSVSGGEQYF,TGTGCCAGTAGTGTGTCAGGGGGCGAGCAGTACTTC
TRBV4-1,TRBJ1-2,few,.,CASSQSAGDYGYTF,TGCGCCAGCAGCCAATCGGCAGGGGACTATGGCTACACCTTC